This entry lists 22 T cell receptor beta chains sequenced from one sample in a study of cytomegalovirus exposure and HLA in healthy donors. The PCR made use of 60 Vbeta and 13 Jbeta primers. Sequencing used immunoSEQ multiplex PCR; TCRdb keeps in-frame clones, though not all of them. The sample has 160,000 or so clones; roughly 80% are singletons. Sequencing used PBMCs. The source is a woman between 18 and 30 years old in good health and CMV-seropositive.

The chain joins TRBV6-4 to TRBJ1-5, with D unclear. There are 13 residues in the CDR3. Trimming shortened V by 4 bases and J by 4 bases, and 8 bases separated the two germline ends. Germline V gene sequence: CDR1 MRHNA, CDR2 SNTAGT. The chain's CDR3 is CASSVEANQPQHF. As DNA, the CDR3 is TGTGCCAGCAGTGTTGAAGCTAATCAGCCCCAGCATTTT.

The V and J genes are TRBV4-1 and TRBJ2-5; 7 nucleotides agree with TRBD1. J lost 2 bases, V lost 4 bases, and 10 bases had no gene match. CDR3 size: 16 residues. CDR1 and CDR2 from the germline V gene are MGHRA and YSYEKL. The DNA for the CDR3 is TGCGCCAGCAGCCGGACAGGAGGACAGAGACAAGAGACCCAGTACTTC. This sequence encodes CASSRTGGQRQETQYF.

This sequence joins TRBV28 and TRBJ1-5; 7 positions agree with TRBD1. Germline V gives CDR1 MDHEN, CDR2 SYDVKM. Losses at the gene ends were 7 bases for V and 6 bases for J; bases not matched to a gene: 12. The CDR3 loop spans 15 amino acids. Here the CDR3 DNA reads TGTGCCAGCAAGAGCCCGGACAGGTTTCTTCAGCCCCAGCATTTT. Its protein is CASKSPDRFLQPQHF. The full variable domain, in which reference TRBV28 and TRBJ1-5 provide the parts outside the CDR3, is DVKVTQSSRYLVKRTGEKVFLECVQDMDHENMFWYRQDPGLGLRLIYFSYDVKMKEKGDIPEGYSVSREKKERFSLILESASTNQTSMYLCASKSPDRFLQPQHFGDGTRLSIL.

This chain uses TRBV28 with TRBJ2-1; TRBD1 matches 7 bases. The CDR3 runs to 15 residues. Germline assignment: CDR1 MDHEN and CDR2 SYDVKM. V was pared by 6 bases and J by 6 bases, with 11 bases of the junction left unmatched. The CDR3 protein is CASSPDRVGSNEQFF. The CDR3 nucleotides read TGTGCCAGCAGCCCTGACAGGGTAGGGAGCAATGAGCAGTTCTTC.

The V and J genes are TRBV6-6 and TRBJ2-3; maybe TRBD2 (5 bases). The CDR3 contains 15 residues. Germline V gene sequence: CDR1 MNHNY, CDR2 SVGAGI (reference sequence). The V end lost 6 bases, the J end lost 5 bases, and 18 bases lay between the germline ends. The CDR3 bases are TGTGCCAGCAGCACACCGGGGATTGTCAGAGATACGCAGTATTTT. Translation gives CASSTPGIVRDTQYF.

V and J are TRBV5-1 and TRBJ1-4; TRBD1 might be the D (5 bases). CDR3 size: 15 residues. Trimming shortened V by 0 bases and J by 7 bases, and 13 bases separated the two germline ends. The germline gives CDR1 SGHRS, CDR2 YFSETQ. The DNA for the CDR3 is TGCGCCAGCAGCTTGGAGTGGGGCGCCGGTGAAAAACTGTTTTTT. Amino acid sequence: CASSLEWGAGEKLFF.

This chain uses TRBV6-5 with TRBJ2-1; the D gene is possibly TRBD1 (6 bases). Germline CDR1 MNHEY, CDR2 SVGAGI. CDR3 length equals 13 residues. V was clipped by 10 bases and J by 8 bases, with 18 bases between them. The CDR3 loop is CATTPQGSDEQFF. DNA of the CDR3: TGTGCCACCACCCCACAGGGTTCGGATGAGCAGTTCTTC.

The chain recombines TRBV15 with TRBJ1-4, with D possibly being TRBD1 (6 bases). V lost 5 bases and J lost 3, with 7 bases in between. CDR3 length: 13 residues. Germline assignment: CDR1 LNHNV and CDR2 YYDKDF (reference sequence). Written as DNA, the CDR3 is TGTGCCACCAGCGGACAGTCTAATGAAAAACTGTTTTTT. Encoded protein: CATSGQSNEKLFF.

The V call is TRBV5-1, the J call TRBJ2-2; 12 bases agree with TRBD2. CDR1 and CDR2 (germline): SGHRS, YFSETQ. Trimming removed 2 bases from V and 6 bases from J; junction bases left unmatched: 5. There are 16 residues in the CDR3. CDR3 nucleotide sequence: TGCGCCAGCAGCTTCCGTCTAGCGGGGGGGGCCGGGGAGCTGTTTTTT. Translating gives CASSFRLAGGAGELFF.

The gene calls are TRBV30 and TRBJ1-3, with D hard to call. The CDR3 is made up of 14 amino acids. CDR1 and CDR2 from the germline V gene are GTSNPN and SVGIG (reference sequence). The V end lost 5 bases, the J end lost 1 base, and 12 bases lay between the germline ends. CDR3: CAWDPGYSGNTIYF. CDR3 coding DNA: TGTGCCTGGGACCCCGGGTATTCTGGAAACACCATATATTTT.

The genes are TRBV19 and TRBJ2-3; D is unresolved. The V and J ends lost 3 bases and 0 bases respectively, with 16 bases between them. Germline CDR1 reads LNHDA; CDR2 reads SQIVND (reference sequence). This CDR3 spans 17 amino acids. Here the CDR3 DNA reads TGTGCCAGTAGTATGCGGCTAGGCTCTTCTAGCACAGATACGCAGTATTTT. It encodes CASSMRLGSSSTDTQYF.

The chain uses TRBV19 and TRBJ2-5, with a possible D match to TRBD1 (7 bases). The ends were cut back, 2 bases at V and 5 bases at J, with 9 bases in the middle. The CDR3 extends over 13 amino acids. Germline V gives CDR1 LNHDA, CDR2 SQIVND (reference sequence). CDR3 coding DNA: TGTGCCAGTAGTATATCAGGGGGGGAGACCCAGTACTTC. This translates into CASSISGGETQYF.

The V call is TRBV4-1, the J call TRBJ1-5; 7 bases align to TRBD1. V shed 0 bases, J shed 0 bases, and the junction held 2 bases outside the gene matches. The CDR3 has 16 residues. CDR1 and CDR2 (germline): MGHRA, YSYEKL. CDR3 DNA: TGCGCCAGCAGCCAAGAGGGACAGAATAGCAATCAGCCCCAGCATTTT. Translation gives CASSQEGQNSNQPQHF.

This chain uses TRBV7-2 with TRBJ2-1, with D possibly being TRBD2 (5 bases). Germline CDR1 is SGHTA and CDR2 is FQGNSA. V was clipped by 1 base and J by 6 bases, with 10 bases between them. The CDR3 is 14 amino acids. The CDR3 DNA reads as TGTGCCAGCAGCTTAGGGACTTACCCCAATGAGCAGTTCTTC. Translated: CASSLGTYPNEQFF.

This sequence joins TRBV7-9 and TRBJ2-5, with D perhaps matching TRBD2 (6 bases). Per the germline V gene, CDR1 is SEHNR and CDR2 is FQNEAQ (reference sequence). V dropped 5 bases and J dropped 11 bases, with 18 bases sitting between them. The CDR3 is 13 amino acids. Written as DNA, the CDR3 is TGTGCCAGCAGCCCCACCACTAGCTCTGAGCAGTACTTC. Its protein product is CASSPTTSSEQYF.

The chain uses TRBV5-4 and TRBJ1-1; TRBD1 matches at 7 bases. This CDR3 comprises 12 residues. Germline CDR1 and CDR2: SGHNT and YYREEE (reference sequence). V dropped 3 bases and J dropped 8; count of bases not matched to a gene: 4. The CDR3 loop is CASSYQTGEAFF. CDR3 bases: TGTGCCAGCAGCTACCAGACAGGGGAAGCTTTCTTT.

This chain connects TRBV20-1 to TRBJ2-7, with 7 bases fitting TRBD1. CDR3 length: 11 amino acids. CDR1 is DFQATT and CDR2 is SNEGSKA in the germline V gene (reference sequence). The V and J ends lost 6 bases and 10 bases, in that order; junction bases with no gene match: 9. DNA of the CDR3: TGCAGTGCAACCGTAGACAGGGATCAGTACTTC. Amino acids: CSATVDRDQYF.

V gene TRBV30 combines with J gene TRBJ2-4; D is undetermined. From germline, CDR1 is GTSNPN and CDR2 SVGIG (reference sequence). The CDR3 is made up of 14 amino acids. V was clipped by 2 bases and J by 1 base, with 9 bases between them. This CDR3 reads CAWSSREAKNIQYF. The CDR3 DNA reads TGTGCCTGGAGTAGTCGTGAGGCCAAAAACATTCAGTACTTC.

The J gene is TRBJ1-4, the V gene TRBV27; perhaps TRBD1 as D (6 bases). CDR1 and CDR2 from the germline V gene are MNHEY and SMNVEV (reference sequence). The V end was cut by 6 bases, the J end by 0 bases, with 11 bases between. The CDR3 is 15 residues long. This chain's CDR3 is CASSTDRPTNEKLFF. CDR3 sequence (DNA): TGTGCCAGCAGCACCGACAGGCCAACTAATGAAAAACTGTTTTTT.

This rearrangement joins TRBV7-6 to TRBJ1-2; possibly TRBD1 for D (6 bases). Germline V gives CDR1 SGHVS, CDR2 FNYEAQ. Trimming removed 5 bases at V and 8 bases at J, with 18 bases between. The CDR3 totals 14 residues. CDR3 nucleotide sequence: TGTGCCAGCAGCCCTCTCGGGGGGGGCGGGGGCTACACCTTC. Translating it yields CASSPLGGGGGYTF.

The chain employs TRBV7-9 and TRBJ1-3; the D is unclear. The CDR3 contains 13 residues. Trimming pared 4 bases from V and 0 bases from J, leaving 4 bases between. The germline V gene has CDR1 SEHNR and CDR2 FQNEAQ (reference sequence). Here the CDR3 DNA reads TGTGCCAGCAGCTCAAACTCTGGAAACACCATATATTTT. It encodes CASSSNSGNTIYF.

The chain links TRBV18 to TRBJ2-3; 8 bases are shared with TRBD1. V was clipped by 6 bases and J by 2 bases; unmatched bases: 4. The CDR3 runs to 14 residues. The germline CDR1 and CDR2 sequences are KGHSH and LQKENI. In DNA form, the CDR3 reads TGTGCCAGCTCCAGGGGGCCAATCACAGATACGCAGTATTTT. Translation gives CASSRGPITDTQYF. The variable domain in full, completed from reference TRBV18 and TRBJ2-3, reads NAGVMQNPRHLVRRRGQEARLRCSPMKGHSHVYWYRQLPEEGLKFMVYLQKENIIDESGMPKERFSAEFPKEGPSILRIQQVVRGDSAAYFCASSRGPITDTQYFGPGTRLTVL.